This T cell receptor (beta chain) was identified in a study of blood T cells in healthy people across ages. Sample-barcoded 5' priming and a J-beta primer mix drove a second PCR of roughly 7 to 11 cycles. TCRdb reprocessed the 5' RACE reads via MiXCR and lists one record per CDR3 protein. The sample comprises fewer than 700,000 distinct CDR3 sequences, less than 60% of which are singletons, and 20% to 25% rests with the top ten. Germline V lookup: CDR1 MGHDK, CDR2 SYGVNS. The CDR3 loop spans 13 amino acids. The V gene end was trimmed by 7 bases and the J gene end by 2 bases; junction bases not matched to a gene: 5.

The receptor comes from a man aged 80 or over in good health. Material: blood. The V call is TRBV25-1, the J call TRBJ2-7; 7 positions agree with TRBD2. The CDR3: CASTAGVPYEQYF. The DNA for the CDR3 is TGTGCCAGCACGGCGGGAGTCCCCTACGAGCAGTACTTC.